This T cell receptor beta chain was profiled in a study of cytomegalovirus exposure and HLA in healthy donors. General study results and limits: Association of 16,951 TCR beta sequences with HLA alleles was found at 0.05 false discovery rate in a later analysis.

Turning to this clone: The antigen remains unidentified.

The germline gives CDR1 SEHNR, CDR2 FQNEAQ (reference sequence). The CDR3 sequence is 14 residues long. V was pared by 4 bases and J by 6 bases, with 7 bases of the junction left unmatched. The PCR used 60 Vbeta and 13 Jbeta primers. In the original analysis: Later, tens of millions of unique TCR beta chains were counted in an analysis, and 10 million to 12 million of them were shared. Produced via immunoSEQ multiplex PCR; TCRdb's table is partial and in-frame only. That table furnishes V, J and clone size, whereas the DNA furnished D and trimming. The sample includes around 160,000 clones, over 70% of them seen just once. Among the donors, all were healthy bone marrow donors. Donors sampled were nominally healthy, though unrecorded immune exposures were likely.

The source material was PBMCs. This clonotype was sampled from a male donor in good health and CMV-seropositive. The chain is built from TRBV7-9 and TRBJ2-7, with 9 nucleotides matching TRBD1. CDR3 nucleotide sequence: TGTGCCAGCAGCTCGCACAGGGGGCCGGGCGAGCAGTACTTC. It yields the protein CASSSHRGPGEQYF. The full variable domain, its missing parts supplied by reference TRBV7-9 and TRBJ2-7, is DTGVSQNPRHKITKRGQNVTFRCDPISEHNRLYWYRQTLGQGPEFLTYFQNEAQLEKSRLLSDRFSAERPKGSFSTLEIQRTEQGDSAMYLCASSSHRGPGEQYFGPGTRLTVT.